This entry features one TCR beta chain sequence. The antigen it binds to is not known. Base qualities are not provided; no much larger clone lies one nucleotide away. The library relied on the immunoSEQ multiplex PCR assay. For the multiplex PCR, a mixture combining 60 forward primers for TCR Vbeta segments and 13 reverse primers for TCR Jbeta segments was used. A multiplex PCR assay on genomic DNA amplified the CDR3 region of rearranged TCR beta genes. Amplified TCR beta libraries were sequenced as 87-base-pair reads on the Illumina HiSeq System. From the authors' description of their analysis: A later analysis counted tens of millions of unique TCR beta chains across the 550 to 700 repertoires, and around 9.9 million of these chains were shared by at least two donors. Raw reads were error-corrected and collapsed into unique sequences with a nearest-neighbor algorithm that merged closely related sequences to remove PCR and sequencing errors. CDR3 sequences were aligned to IMGT reference sequences to assign V, D and J gene segments. For a sequence to be retained, a match of at least six nucleotides to both a V gene segment and a J gene segment was required. A rearrangement counted as productive if the CDR3 had no stop codons and remained in frame with V and J, and every other rearrangement counted as non-productive. CDR3 was defined by IMGT convention, running from the second conserved V-encoded cysteine to the conserved J-encoded phenylalanine. The earlier analysis of approximately 500 of the donors excluded sequences that lacked an unambiguous match to a single V gene segment. In an earlier analysis of some 590 of the donors, a V segment was called functional when productive rearrangements were above 56.7%, and segregating when the standard deviation between donors exceeded 5%. To diagnose cytomegalovirus status from the catalog of TCR beta chain sequences, a statistical classification framework was built. A later analysis assigned V and J genes by comparing TCR nucleotide sequences with IMGT/GENE-DB human TR gene sequences. The TCRdist pipeline was used in a later analysis to assign CDR3 sequences and most-parsimonious VDJ recombination scenarios. In a later analysis, every TCR beta chain was defined by the combination of its CDR3 amino acid sequence and its V-gene family, and reads without a unique V-gene family were dropped. A later analysis removed nearly 600 highly shared, low-generation-probability nucleotide sequences to deal with suspected cross-contamination and a sequencing artifact. A later analysis calculated a clonal expansion index for each public chain from normalized within-repertoire ranks of inferred template counts. In a later analysis, generation probabilities were computed using a VDJ recombination model fitted to out-of-frame rearrangements, and the results were checked against IGoR. Hypergeometric tests were used in a later analysis to score TCR-TCR, TCR-HLA and TCR-CMV co-occurrence, with a repertoire-size bias correction applied to the TCR pairs. A later analysis estimated false discovery rates by permuting HLA or CMV assignments 20 times. In a later analysis, co-occurring TCRs were grouped using DBSCAN, and TCRdist sequence similarity was added for clustering within HLA-allele-positive subsets. For co-occurrence clustering, repertoires with fewer than 30,000 or more than 120,000 public chains were excluded, along with a handful of repertoires with anomalous nucleotide sharing. Drawn from immuneACCESS, this table holds only the in-frame rearrangements with V and J called that TCRdb kept. Clones are partly lost; checked studies trace under half to an unresolved V gene and leave the rest unexplained. Clone size and V and J calls were adopted from that table, with D and trimming inferred from the DNA. The sample data list 40,000 or so clones, and around two thirds of these were observed just once. The ten largest make up 8.7% of the sample.

The data were obtained in a study of cytomegalovirus exposure and HLA in healthy donors (dated by TCRdb to about 2017). Describing the broader study: In an earlier analysis of some 550 of the donors, 250 to 350 Gb of sequence data and approximately 100 million unique TCR beta sequences from 180 million or so T cells were reported. An early release that covered 500 to 800 HLA-typed donors contained approximately 300 gigabases of sequencing data and 65 million to 100 million unique TCR sequences. The genetic ancestry cluster associated with self-reported Caucasian donors included about 84% of the roughly 360 genotyped donors. The aim of the study was to test whether cataloging public T cell receptors could identify signatures of past pathogen exposure. The study used immunosequencing to profile the T cell repertoires of approximately 690 subjects and linked those repertoires to cytomegalovirus serostatus. Along with the approximately 700-subject first cohort, a separate validation cohort of over a hundred different subjects was used. To predict cytomegalovirus infection status, the study brought together high-throughput TCR immunosequencing, statistical association of individual TCRs with disease status, and machine learning. A later analysis re-examined previously published TCR beta repertoires from 500 to 700 donors and added high-resolution HLA genotyping to investigate patterns of TCR occurrence. The later analysis used no new phenotypic data to find candidate immune exposures, relying instead on TCR beta sequences and their occurrence across donors. In an earlier analysis of roughly 600 of the donors, high-throughput TCR beta sequencing was used to judge whether each TCR beta V gene segment behaved as functional or pseudogenic. Donor age, sex, ethnicity and CMV serostatus were compiled alongside the repertoire data. A later genetic analysis took genome-wide SNP genotypes for about 65% of the 666 donors and used that subset as a discovery cohort. All discovery cohort repertoires had been generated on a single sequencing platform. Both class I and class II loci were covered by HLA typing, at four-digit resolution. Typing coverage differed by locus: A, B, C, DRB1 and DQB1 were typed in about 620-640 donors, DQA1 in 522, DPA1 in over 600, and DPB1 in roughly 450. Roughly 5 DR-DQ haplotypes were handled as single units for association and clustering because linkage in the cohort was strong. On average, around 240,000 unique TCR beta nucleotide sequences were sequenced per donor among 398 genotyped donors of the cohort, with roughly a sixth of those sequences being non-productive.

In total, roughly 670 healthy bone marrow donors made up the cohort. Cohort members were all nominally healthy when sampled, although unrecorded immune exposures were likely present. CMV serostatus was recorded as positive for roughly 290 and negative for about 50% of the roughly 670 cohort members, whereas no CMV serostatus was recorded for the donor in question. Every donor gave a peripheral blood sample, and the peripheral blood mononuclear cells from that sample were used for TCR beta sequencing. The Qiagen DNeasy Blood Extraction Kit was used to extract genomic DNA from the blood cell samples. Results the study describes overall, beyond this receptor: According to the authors, the approach could potentially be generalized to other disease states and immunological phenotypes. A later analysis associated about 16,000 TCR beta sequences with specific HLA alleles at a false discovery rate of 0.05. Across donors, most TCR sequences were observed very rarely, whereas some public TCRs were present in many individuals. In an earlier analysis of roughly 560 of the donors, most TCR beta V segments were observed in productive rearrangements about 87% or about 30% of the time, broadly matching IMGT annotations. In a later genetic analysis, a missense DCLRE1C variant was associated with V-gene and J-gene trimming of TCR beta chains, and the association was replicated in an independent cohort. In a later analysis, HLA-associated TCR beta chains were found to be more clonally expanded and to have lower generation probabilities than equally common non-associated chains. According to a later analysis, most CMV-associated TCR beta chains appeared to be HLA-restricted, and the HLA associations seemed to be driven largely by CMV exposure. When HLA alleles, especially DR and DQ, strongly co-occurred, TCR associations were difficult to assign to individual alleles. A cluster of highly shared sequence variants was judged likely to represent a technical artifact of the sequencing pipeline. In a later analysis, TCR association rates were found to vary across HLA loci, with the most associated TCRs seen for DRB1 alleles and the fewest for HLA-C alleles. The study gave a list of about 160 TCR beta chains associated with cytomegalovirus. In a later genetic analysis, fewer N-insertions in productive TCRs were reported among donors in an Asian-associated ancestry cluster than the roughly 640-donor mean. In vitro tests confirmed that three of the cytomegalovirus-associated TCR beta chains recognize cytomegalovirus antigens. Some IMGT-functional V segments, including TRBV6-2 and TRBV6-3, could not be distinguished by the 87-base-pair reads and were therefore excluded. Seventeen rarely observed V segments, including chromosome 9 orphons, were excluded from the earlier analysis of some 590 of the donors because counts were too low. Correlated functional status among segregating V segments might be attributable to linkage disequilibrium, but an unknown experimental factor could not be ruled out. Because some donors lacked HLA typing at each locus, the association tests relied only on the typed subset. Cytomegalovirus status was reported to be diagnosed by the classifier with high specificity and sensitivity in both the original and validation cohorts. The presence/absence analyses assumed that sequencing depth was roughly uniform across donors, and that assumption may not be true. A later analysis reported that several top co-occurrence clusters appeared linked to parvovirus B19, influenza, CMV and Epstein-Barr virus. A further reported finding was that TCR beta sequences accurately predicted the HLA-A and HLA-B alleles for most subjects in the first cohort. The cohort was sequenced for TCR beta chains only, and without alpha or paired-chain data the features that could be detected were limited. For the cohort, immune exposure information was limited to CMV serostatus.

CDR1 and CDR2 were assigned from the germline V gene as MDHEN and SYDVKM. The CDR3 runs 14 residues from the cysteine to the phenylalanine. The read is trimmed to its CDR3 DNA, 42 bases read in frame from base 1. Trimming removed 5 bases from V and 8 bases from J; the gene matches leave 7 bases unexplained. This clonotype was obtained from a human donor in good health. The chain links TRBV28 with TRBJ2-1, with 9 middle bases fitting TRBD1. Sequencing input: PBMCs. The CDR3 here reads CASSPTGGRDEQFF. The sequenced DNA: TGTGCCAGCAGTCCAACAGGGGGCCGGGATGAGCAGTTCTTC.